Listed below are T cell receptor beta chains from one sample, sequenced in a study of T cell responses to AZD1222 COVID-19 vaccine. Libraries were prepared by immunoSEQ multiplex PCR; TCRdb keeps only in-frame clonotypes and omits some of them. The sample comprises roughly 150,000 clones, around 90% of which are singletons, and roughly 5% rests with the top ten. The sample was peripheral blood, taken on day 0 of AZD1222 vaccination. The receptors come from an adult in good health. Both conserved end residues are part of each CDR3. Fields, in order: V gene, J gene, clone size, D gene, CDR3 DNA, CDR3 protein. A D gene is named only where the DNA matches it firmly. Some rows mark clone size as missing; the rest say once, few, many or name a class of expanded clone.

TRBV6-2/TRBV6-3	TRBJ1-6	.	TRBD1	TGTGCCAGCAGTTCCGGGACAGATAATTCACCCCTCCACTTT	CASSSGTDNSPLHF
TRBV18	TRBJ1-5	.	TRBD1	TGTGCCAGCTCACAAGGGACAGGCGGCAATCAGCCCCAGCATTTT	CASSQGTGGNQPQHF
TRBV4-1	TRBJ2-7	.	.	TGCGCCAGCAGCCAAAGGACACTCGACGAGCAGTACTTC	CASSQRTLDEQYF
TRBV2	TRBJ2-3	.	.	TGTGCCAGCAGTGTGGGGGTTTCCACAGATACGCAGTATTTT	CASSVGVSTDTQYF
TRBV4-2	TRBJ2-1	once	TRBD2	TGTGCCAGCAGCCAACCCTCTAGCGGGAGCAACAATGAGCAGTTCTTC	CASSQPSSGSNNEQFF
TRBV13	TRBJ2-1	.	.	TGTGCCAGCGGCTCTAGGGGAAACAATGAGCAGTTCTTC	CASGSRGNNEQFF
TRBV19	TRBJ2-1	.	TRBD1	TGTGCCAGTAGTATTTTTTCTCAGGGGGCCTACAATGAGCAGTTCTTC	CASSIFSQGAYNEQFF
TRBV4-2	TRBJ1-3	.	TRBD1	TGTGCCAGCAGCCAAGGAAGGGGGCTTGGAAACACCATATATTTT	CASSQGRGLGNTIYF
TRBV27	TRBJ2-7	.	.	TGTGCCAGCAGTTTATGGGGACGAGAGCAGTACTTC	CASSLWGREQYF
TRBV5-4	TRBJ2-7	few	.	TGTGCCAGCAGCTTTAACGGATACGAGCAGTACTTC	CASSFNGYEQYF
TRBV19	TRBJ2-1	.	.	TGTGCCAGTAGTATAGGGGGGCGCAATGAGCAGTTCTTC	CASSIGGRNEQFF
TRBV12-3/TRBV12-4	TRBJ1-2	.	.	TGTGCCAGCAGCCCGGACGGAAACTATGGCTACACCTTC	CASSPDGNYGYTF
TRBV6-4	TRBJ2-2	.	.	TGTGCCAGCAGTGAGAAGTTGACCGGGGAGCTGTTTTTT	CASSEKLTGELFF
TRBV5-5	TRBJ1-3	.	.	TGTGCCAGCAGCTTGGCCCCGCGGACTGGAAACACCATATATTTT	CASSLAPRTGNTIYF
TRBV18	TRBJ1-2	.	.	TGTGCCTCCGATGGCTACACCTTC	CASDGYTF
TRBV6-5	TRBJ1-1	.	TRBD1	TGTGCCAGCAGTTTCCACAGGGGGCTGACTGAAGCTTTCTTT	CASSFHRGLTEAFF
TRBV7-3	TRBJ2-1	.	.	TGTGCCAGCAGCTTAAAGGCGGGGGGCCTGGACAGGGATACCTACAATGAGCAGTTCTTC	CASSLKAGGLDRDTYNEQFF
TRBV12-3/TRBV12-4	TRBJ2-1	.	TRBD2	TGTGCCAGCAGTGGACTAGTCGTCAATGAGCAGTTCTTC	CASSGLVVNEQFF
TRBV9	TRBJ2-2	.	TRBD2	TGTGCCAGCAGCTATTCGGCGGGAGACGACACCGGGGAGCTGTTTTTT	CASSYSAGDDTGELFF
TRBV5-4	TRBJ1-3	.	.	TGTGCCAGCAGCTCCGCGGGACTGAGGAGGAACACCATATATTTT	CASSSAGLRRNTIYF
TRBV2	TRBJ1-2	.	TRBD1	TGTGCCAGCAGTGAGGGGGGGGACAGGGAGGATGGCTACACCTTC	CASSEGGDREDGYTF
TRBV9	TRBJ1-1	.	.	TGTGCCAGCAGCGTAGTTCGGGGTAACACTGAAGCTTTCTTT	CASSVVRGNTEAFF
TRBV14	TRBJ2-7	.	TRBD2	TGTGCCAGCAGCCAAGACCAAGCGGGAGGTGCGTCCTACGAGCAGTACTTC	CASSQDQAGGASYEQYF
TRBV28	TRBJ2-7	.	TRBD1	TGTGCCAGCAGCCTAACGGGACAGGGACAGGGCAACGAGCAGTACTTC	CASSLTGQGQGNEQYF
TRBV28	TRBJ2-7	.	.	TGTGCCAGCAGTTTATCCCGTTACGAGCAGTACTTC	CASSLSRYEQYF
TRBV28	TRBJ2-2	.	.	TGTGCCAGCAGAGCCGACAGGTCCGCGAACACCGGGGAGCTGTTTTTT	CASRADRSANTGELFF
TRBV28	TRBJ1-4	.	.	TGTGCCAGCACCTACCAACAGGCAACTAATGAAAAACTGTTTTTT	CASTYQQATNEKLFF
TRBV19	TRBJ1-2	.	.	TGTGCCAGTTGGACATTGGGGGGCTACACCTTC	CASWTLGGYTF
TRBV3-1/TRBV3-2	TRBJ2-1	.	.	TGTGCCAGCAGCCTACAGGGCTACAATGAGCAGTTCTTC	CASSLQGYNEQFF
TRBV6-6	TRBJ2-3	once	.	TGTGCCAGCGCCTCGCCGGGAGCAGATACGCAGTATTTT	CASASPGADTQYF
TRBV6-2/TRBV6-3	TRBJ1-2	.	.	TGTGCCAGCAGTTATATGGGAAGTCTGGGCTACACCTTC	CASSYMGSLGYTF
TRBV5-4	TRBJ1-1	.	.	TGTGCCAGCAGCTCGGGGGCGCTGACTGAAGCTTTCTTT	CASSSGALTEAFF
TRBV29-1	TRBJ1-1	.	.	TGCAGCGTCCGGACCGACGGGGGACTTGAAGCTTTCTTT	CSVRTDGGLEAFF
TRBV10-3	TRBJ1-2	.	.	TGTGCCATCAGTGAGTCGAGGGACGGCTACACCTTC	CAISESRDGYTF
TRBV14	TRBJ2-1	.	.	TGTGCCAGCAGCCTTACCCCCCGGGTGAGTGAGCAGTTCTTC	CASSLTPRVSEQFF
TRBV28	TRBJ2-2	.	TRBD2	TGTGCCAGCAGTCTAGCGGGCGGGGTGTACACCGGGGAGCTGTTTTTT	CASSLAGGVYTGELFF
TRBV7-2	TRBJ2-1	.	.	TGTGCCAGCAGCTTATATCCCTCCGACTACAATGAGCAGTTCTTC	CASSLYPSDYNEQFF